This TCR beta chain was sequenced during a study of blood T cell repertoires in COVID-19. This clone was detected a few times. Assay used: immunoSEQ multiplex PCR; TCRdb lists only in-frame clones, some missing. The sample includes about 110,000 clones, about two thirds seen only once; the top ten take around 0.92%. Germline V CDR1 and CDR2: MNHNS, SASEGT. V was clipped by 0 bases and J by 3 bases, with 9 bases between them. The CDR3 has 15 amino acids. V gene TRBV6-1 combines with J gene TRBJ1-5; weak D call: TRBD1 (5 bases). Sequencing input: peripheral blood. This TCR came from a human donor with acute or convalescent COVID-19. The donor label of this sample is uncertain. The CDR3 DNA reads as TGTGCCAGCAGTGAAGCGTCAGGGCCCAATCAGCCCCAGCATTTT. It encodes CASSEASGPNQPQHF.